This T cell receptor beta chain was obtained from a study of blood T cell repertoires in COVID-19 (dated by TCRdb to about 2020). Background for the entire study: Recovered participants in ImmuneRACE Cohort 3 were defined as having two consecutive negative NP/OP PCR tests, clearance from a healthcare professional, or resolution of symptoms. Subjects who had been exposed to COVID-19, were actively infected with it, or had recovered from it provided the deeply sampled blood TCRbeta repertoires that made up the dataset. Where available, HLA class I and class II types were taken from metadata supplied by the sample provider and were not determined by assay-based typing. A de-identified subject ID, COVID-19 status, age in years and sex were almost always included in the sample metadata. The repertoires were made available in a free public database intended to serve as a resource for research on the immune response to SARS-CoV-2. Collaborator samples came from the United States, Italy and Spain and covered acute and convalescent phases of COVID-19. Samples came from the ongoing ImmuneRACE study (first 160 participants) plus 1,254 subjects from 6 global collaborators. The material from the prospective study consisted of cDNA or gDNA derived from T cells, B-cell-depleted T cells, or PBMCs. Overall study results and their limits: The amount of clinical and demographic metadata varied by source and participant and was provided uncurated.

Participants in the prospective study were enrolled through a virtual design, were aged roughly 18 to 95 years, and lived in roughly 24 United States geographic areas. In the prospective study, cohorts were assigned on the basis of participant-reported clinical history obtained from a screening survey and a study questionnaire. Each participant in the prospective study had whole blood, serum and a nasopharyngeal or oropharyngeal swab collected by mobile phlebotomists. Additional blood draws and questionnaires over an approximately two-month period could optionally be provided by prospective study participants. Prospective study blood samples were shipped either frozen or at room temperature before DNA extraction. TCRbeta CDR3 regions were amplified from genomic DNA by means of the immunoSEQ Assay, a bias-controlled multiplex PCR. As for the authors' bioinformatics: Within the assay, amplification of reference gene primers was used to estimate how many nucleated cells each sample contained. To quantify the absolute abundance of each unique TCRbeta CDR3 rearrangement, sequence reads were collapsed and filtered. For each sample, productive Simpson clonality was calculated as the square root of Simpson's diversity index over productive rearrangements. Drawn from immuneACCESS, this table holds only the in-frame rearrangements with V and J called that TCRdb kept. Clones are partly lost; checked studies trace under half to an unresolved V gene and leave the rest unexplained. V, J and clone size reflect that table, while D and trimming were determined from the DNA. This sample comprises roughly 210,000 clones, about nine tenths of them detected only once. The top ten hold more than 7% of the sample.

Cut back by 3 bases and 2 bases, the V and J ends lie 14 bases apart. The CDR3 has 15 amino acids, counting the end cysteine and phenylalanine. The only DNA kept is the CDR3, 45 bases in frame from the first base. The germline V gene gives CDR1 as MDHEN and CDR2 as SYDVKM. Comment on this clone: Its antigen remains unidentified. The sample holds no much larger clone one base away, and base qualities are not on file. Other nucleotide sequences from this sample produce the same CDR3.

Recombination connected TRBV28 to TRBJ2-7, with TRBD2 as a weak D call on 7 bases. This clonotype originated in a man under 40 in a cohort exposed to, infected with or recovered from COVID-19 (not recorded which). The sequenced material came from PBMCs or T cells enriched from blood (not recorded which). CDR3 sequence: CASSLGGGATYEQYF. Here is the DNA: TGTGCCAGCAGTTTGGGAGGGGGAGCGACCTACGAGCAGTACTTC.